The 11 T cell receptor beta chains given below trace back to one sample, sequenced in a study of beta chain features in type 1 diabetes. Regarding the study as a whole: The study found moderately but significantly shorter TCRB CDR3s in all four CD4+ subsets of Type 1 diabetes patients.

Every bit of the isolated RNA underwent reverse transcription, so sequencing read expressed TCRB transcripts. Repertoires were generated with immunoSEQ multiplex PCR, while TCRdb's copy carries only in-frame clones and drops some. Of over 200,000 clones in the sample, roughly a tenth are singletons; the top ten hold over 0.015%. No antigen has been identified for these receptors. The sample was naive CD4+ T cells from blood. These receptors originate from a man aged 25-45 years with type 1 diabetes.

This clone has only a few counts. J is TRBJ2-2 and V is TRBV6-5; D perhaps matches TRBD2 (5 bases). The CDR3 is made up of 15 amino acids. V was clipped by 5 bases and J by 7 bases, with 17 bases between them. Germline values: CDR1 MNHEY, CDR2 SVGAGI. CDR3 sequence (DNA): TGTGCCAGCAGTAGGTTTGGGAGCAGTGGCGGGGAGCTGTTTTTT. This gives the protein CASSRFGSSGGELFF.

The V and J genes are TRBV6-5 and TRBJ1-2, with unresolved D. The CDR3 extends over 14 amino acids. Germline CDR1 reads MNHEY; CDR2 reads SVGAGI. V was pared by 0 bases and J by 3 bases, with 8 bases between. CDR3 sequence reads: CASSYSILDYGYTF. CDR3 in DNA: TGTGCCAGCAGTTACTCTATCTTAGACTATGGCTACACCTTC.

J is TRBJ2-1 and V is TRBV4-3, with a tentative D call TRBD2 (5 bases). The V end lost 6 bases, the J end lost 4 bases, and 10 bases lay between the germline ends. In germline, CDR1 is LGHNA, CDR2 YSLEER. This CDR3 contains 13 residues. CDR3: CASSHGEYNEQFF. The CDR3 nucleotides read TGCGCCAGCAGTCATGGGGAGTACAATGAGCAGTTCTTC.

This clone was seen a handful of times. This rearrangement joins TRBV20-1 to TRBJ2-3; D remains unclear. This CDR3 has 10 amino acids. CDR1 and CDR2 (germline): DFQATT, SNEGSKA (reference sequence). CDR3 nucleotides: TGCAGCGCCTTCGTGCGTACGCAGTATTTT. This translates into CSAFVRTQYF.

This chain connects TRBV5-1 to TRBJ2-7; maybe TRBD1 (6 bases). Germline V gene sequence: CDR1 SGHRS, CDR2 YFSETQ. V dropped 3 bases and J dropped 1 base, with 14 bases sitting between them. The CDR3 runs to 15 residues. The DNA for the CDR3 is TGCGCCAGCAGCTCTACAGGGTTAAGGTCCTACGAGCAGTACTTC. Protein product: CASSSTGLRSYEQYF.

The rearrangement uses TRBV7-9 and TRBJ2-7, with D possibly matching TRBD2 (7 bases). The CDR3 has 14 amino acids. Trimming cost V 6 bases and J 0 bases, with 12 bases left between them. Germline loops: CDR1 SEHNR, CDR2 FQNEAQ (reference sequence). The CDR3 loop is CASRGGGYSYEQYF. For the CDR3, the DNA is TGTGCCAGCAGAGGCGGGGGCTACTCCTACGAGCAGTACTTC.

There are a few counts of this clone. The rearrangement uses TRBV23-1 and TRBJ2-3; 7 bases are shared with TRBD1. TRBV23-1 is treated as an ORF (open reading frame) with a function not yet certain. CDR3 size: 16 residues. The trim removed 6 bases at V and 4 bases at J, leaving 13 bases unmatched. For the CDR3, the DNA is TGCGCCAGCAGACGTAGAGGACAGGCGGCCGCAGATACGCAGTATTTT. Translation gives CASRRRGQAAADTQYF.

This chain links TRBV28 with TRBJ1-6; tentatively, D is TRBD1 (5 bases). The V gene's germline CDR1 is MDHEN and CDR2 SYDVKM. The CDR3 is made up of 15 amino acids. The germline V and J ends were trimmed by 5 bases and 8 bases, with 16 bases remaining between them. CDR3 sequence reads: CASSGNAGLYSPLHF. DNA of the CDR3: TGTGCCAGCAGTGGTAATGCAGGGCTGTATTCACCCCTCCACTTT. The whole variable domain, remainder taken from reference TRBV28 and TRBJ1-6, is DVKVTQSSRYLVKRTGEKVFLECVQDMDHENMFWYRQDPGLGLRLIYFSYDVKMKEKGDIPEGYSVSREKKERFSLILESASTNQTSMYLCASSGNAGLYSPLHFGNGTRLTVT.

The gene calls are TRBV9 and TRBJ2-1; TRBD2 aligns across 10 bases. V trimming: 0 bases; J trimming: 6 bases; junction bases outside the gene matches: 9. The CDR3 length is 17 residues. The germline gives CDR1 SGDLS, CDR2 YYNGEE. The CDR3 loop is CASSVVPLAGWGNEQFF. CDR3 coding DNA: TGTGCCAGCAGCGTAGTGCCACTAGCGGGGTGGGGCAATGAGCAGTTCTTC.

The chain links TRBV19 to TRBJ2-3; tentative D call: TRBD1 (6 bases). CDR1 and CDR2 from the germline V gene are LNHDA and SQIVND (reference sequence). The V end was cut by 6 bases, the J end by 3 bases, with 10 bases between. The CDR3 runs to 13 residues. The CDR3 here is CASSEQGTDTQYF. Written as DNA, the CDR3 is TGTGCCAGTAGCGAACAGGGAACAGATACGCAGTATTTT.

J is TRBJ2-5 and V is TRBV18; 7 nucleotides agree with TRBD1. Unmatched junction bases numbered 3, after V lost 3 bases and J lost 2 bases. Germline CDR1 is KGHSH and CDR2 is LQKENI. The CDR3 extends over 14 amino acids. CDR3 DNA: TGTGCCAGCTCACCCTGGACAGGACAAGAGACCCAGTACTTC. Translating it yields CASSPWTGQETQYF.